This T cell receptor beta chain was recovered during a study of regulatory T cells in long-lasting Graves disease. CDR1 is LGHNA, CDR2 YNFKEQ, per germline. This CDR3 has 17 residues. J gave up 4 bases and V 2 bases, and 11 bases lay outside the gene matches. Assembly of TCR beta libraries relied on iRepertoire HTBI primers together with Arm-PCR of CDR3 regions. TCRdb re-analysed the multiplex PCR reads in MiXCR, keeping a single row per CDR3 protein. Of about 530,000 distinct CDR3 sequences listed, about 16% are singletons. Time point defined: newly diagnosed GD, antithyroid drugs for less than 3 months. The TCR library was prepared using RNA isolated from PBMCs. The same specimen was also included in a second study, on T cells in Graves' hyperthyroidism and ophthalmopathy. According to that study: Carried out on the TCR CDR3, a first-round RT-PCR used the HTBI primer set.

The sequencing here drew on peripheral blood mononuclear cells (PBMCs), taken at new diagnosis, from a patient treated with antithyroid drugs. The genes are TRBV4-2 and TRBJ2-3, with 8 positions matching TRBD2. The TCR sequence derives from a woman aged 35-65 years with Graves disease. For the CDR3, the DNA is TGTGCCAGCAGCCAACACCTCAGCGGGGGCGGAGCAGATACGCAGTATTTT. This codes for CASSQHLSGGGADTQYF.